The rows below give T cell receptor beta chains drawn from one sample of a study of cytotoxic CD8 clonotypes in ibrutinib-treated CLL. The method was immunoSEQ multiplex PCR; TCRdb's version includes in-frame clones alone and lacks a portion of them. The table lists 250,000 to 350,000 clones, approximately 79% of them singletons, with 5.6% in the top ten. The source was PBMCs, collected at disease progression, from a patient treated with ibrutinib. All receptors come from a human donor with chronic lymphocytic leukemia. Each CDR3 is given with its conserved first and last residue. A D gene is named only where the DNA matches it firmly.

TRBV7-9	TRBD1	TRBJ2-1	CASSSPGGSEQFF
TRBV14	TRBD2	TRBJ2-7	CASSQGRGRGYEQYF
TRBV27	-	TRBJ2-1	CASRRTGLDREQFF
TRBV11-2	-	TRBJ2-1	CASSLFAFLDYNEQFF
TRBV2	-	TRBJ2-2	CASKRQNTGELFF
TRBV6-6	-	TRBJ1-5	CASSYGEDQPQHF
TRBV7-3	-	TRBJ2-2	CASSSQQPTGELFF
TRBV5-4	-	TRBJ2-7	CASRPEWGPYEQYF
TRBV2	TRBD1	TRBJ1-2	CASSADRANYGYTF
TRBV5-6	-	TRBJ2-7	CASSSGTEYEQYF
TRBV5-4	-	TRBJ2-6	CASSRSGANVLTF
TRBV19	-	TRBJ2-1	CASSIGLLGNEQFF
TRBV7-7	-	TRBJ2-5	CASSLEAGETQYF
TRBV18	-	TRBJ1-1	CASSPSGDEAFF
TRBV7-2	-	TRBJ2-5	CASSQTADQETQYF
TRBV2	-	TRBJ2-5	CASSPGRVYQETQYF
TRBV10-3	-	TRBJ2-5	CATTGRIQETQYF
TRBV28	-	TRBJ2-3	CASSLVSTDTQYF
TRBV2	-	TRBJ2-2	CASNHRVSAGELFF
TRBV13	TRBD2	TRBJ2-7	CASSLGRGLAGNEQYF
TRBV7-9	-	TRBJ1-5	CASSTQGGGQPQHF
TRBV19	-	TRBJ1-6	CASVDGYNSPLHF
TRBV7-2	TRBD2	TRBJ2-1	CGGRLAGGNEQFF
TRBV7-8	TRBD1	TRBJ1-2	CASSSRDRGRGYTF
TRBV19	-	TRBJ1-3	CASTGARYAGNTIYF